The 31 T cell receptor beta chains below come from one sample, sequenced in a study of type 1 regulatory T cells. MiXCR was run by TCRdb on the reads, yielding one entry per CDR3 protein. This table holds tens of thousands of distinct CDR3 sequences, approximately 77% found once. These TCRs' antigens remain unknown. The source material was cultured T cells, either the whole culture or a sorted T cell fraction (not recorded which). The subset denotes: Tr1-enriched cell product generated in vitro against host alloantigens. Receptors were obtained from a human donor in good health.

This clonotype showed up just a few times. At one of its ends the junction is not consistent with the germline gene, which may arise from a read error. V usage is TRBV5-1 and J usage is TRBJ2-2; 12 bases match TRBD2. This CDR3 spans 19 amino acids. Germline lookup yields CDR1 SGHRS and CDR2 YFSETQ. The CDR3 bases are TGTGCCAGCAGCTTGGGCAGACTAGCGGGGGAGACGAACACCGGGGAGCTGTTTTTT. This encodes CASSLGRLAGETNTGELFF.

This clonotype was detected only a few times. The chain joins TRBV12-3 or TRBV12-4 to TRBJ1-1; 10 bases match TRBD1. This CDR3 contains 16 residues. V lost 5 bases and J lost 4; bases outside the gene matches: 10. The CDR3 region is CASSQETGGWGTEAFF. The CDR3 DNA follows: TGTGCCAGCAGTCAAGAGACAGGGGGCTGGGGCACTGAAGCTTTCTTT.

V and J are TRBV5-1 and TRBJ2-1; D remains unclear. This CDR3 region has 14 residues. The germline V and J ends were trimmed by 0 bases and 7 bases, with 11 bases remaining between them. The V gene's germline CDR1 is SGHRS and CDR2 YFSETQ. For the CDR3, the DNA is TGCGCCAGCAGCTTGGCTTCACTTGGGAATGAGCAGTTCTTC. Its protein product is CASSLASLGNEQFF.

This CDR3 reads CASSSMPLNHDNEQFF. The CDR3 DNA reads as TGTGCCAGCAGCTCCATGCCTCTTAACCATGACAATGAGCAGTTCTTC. The chain has TRBV7-3 and TRBJ2-1; no firm D call. The CDR3 length is 16 residues. V was cut by 4 bases and J by 5 bases, with 18 bases left in between. In germline, CDR1 is SGHTA, CDR2 FQGTGA.

V and J are TRBV19 and TRBJ1-2; 10 nucleotides agree with TRBD1. Trimming removed 5 bases from V and 4 bases from J; junction bases left unmatched: 4. CDR1 and CDR2 (germline): LNHDA, SQIVND (reference sequence). This CDR3 is 14 amino acids long. The CDR3 sequence is CASSPRTGGYGYTF. CDR3 DNA: TGTGCCAGTAGTCCGCGGACAGGGGGCTATGGCTACACCTTC.

V usage is TRBV12-3 or TRBV12-4 and J usage is TRBJ2-5, with 13 bases that match TRBD2. V gave up 6 bases and J gave up 0 bases; unmatched junction bases: 4. This CDR3 comprises 16 residues. CDR3 DNA: TGTGCCAGCAGCCCGGGACTAGCGGGGTACCAAGAGACCCAGTACTTC. It encodes CASSPGLAGYQETQYF.

CDR3 residues: CASSPGQETPLSTEAFF. The DNA for the CDR3 is TGCGCCAGCAGCCCAGGACAGGAAACCCCTTTGAGCACTGAAGCTTTCTTT. The chain employs TRBV5-1 and TRBJ1-1, with 7 bases fitting TRBD1. In germline, CDR1 is SGHRS, CDR2 YFSETQ. With V trimmed by 4 bases and J by 4 bases, 16 bases remained unmatched. The CDR3 contains 17 residues.

In this sample, this clonotype turned up once. The chain recombines TRBV18 with TRBJ2-7; 11 positions agree with TRBD2. CDR1 is KGHSH and CDR2 is LQKENI in the germline V gene. The CDR3 has 15 residues. V lost 5 bases and J lost 3; bases outside the gene matches: 6. In nucleotides, the CDR3 is TGTGCCAGCTCAACTAGCGGGGGCCCAATCTACGAGCAGTACTTC. Amino acid sequence: CASSTSGGPIYEQYF.

This chain connects TRBV5-5 to TRBJ1-1; 9 nucleotides agree with TRBD1. The trim removed 4 bases at V and 6 bases at J, leaving 7 bases unmatched. This CDR3 region has 14 residues. In germline, CDR1 is SGHKS, CDR2 YYEKEE (reference sequence). The CDR3 nucleotides read TGTGCCAGCAGCACGTTACAGGGGGCCCCTGAAGCTTTCTTT. This translates into CASSTLQGAPEAFF.

Judged by abundance, this clonotype is medium-sized. J is TRBJ2-3 and V is TRBV27, with TRBD2 as a possible D gene (5 bases). V was trimmed by 2 bases and J by 4 bases, leaving 16 bases between them. CDR3 size: 16 residues. Germline CDR1 reads MNHEY; CDR2 reads SMNVEV (reference sequence). The CDR3: CASSLGLLSWADTQYF. In DNA, the CDR3 is TGTGCCAGCAGTTTAGGACTCCTAAGTTGGGCAGATACGCAGTATTTT.

The V gene is TRBV30, the J gene TRBJ1-1, with unresolved D. V shed 0 bases and J shed 8 bases, with 7 bases lying between them. Germline CDR1 reads GTSNPN; CDR2 reads SVGIG (reference sequence). The CDR3 totals 11 residues. The CDR3 bases are TGTGCCTGGAGTGTATCATCCGAAGCTTTCTTT. Its protein is CAWSVSSEAFF.

J is TRBJ2-3 and V is TRBV2, with TRBD2 matching over 11 bases. The CDR3 contains 14 residues. CDR1 is SNHLY and CDR2 is FYNNEI in the germline V gene. Germline trimming cut 5 bases from V and 4 bases from J; bases unmatched to any gene: 2. The CDR3 region is CASSSTSGADTQYF. The CDR3 DNA sequence: TGTGCCAGCAGTTCGACTAGCGGGGCAGATACGCAGTATTTT.

This chain uses TRBV7-9 with TRBJ2-2; 7 bases agree with TRBD1. Germline lookup yields CDR1 SEHNR and CDR2 FQNEAQ (reference sequence). The CDR3 has 14 amino acids. With 5 bases clipped from V and 5 bases from J, the junction kept 5 bases outside the gene matches. CDR3 residues: CASSQGVETGELFF. The CDR3 DNA follows: TGTGCCAGCAGCCAGGGGGTTGAGACCGGGGAGCTGTTTTTT.

The CDR3 bases are TGTGCCAGCAGCCAACCCGGGACAGGGTATTATGGCTACACCTTC. Translation: CASSQPGTGYYGYTF. V gene TRBV4-2 combines with J gene TRBJ1-2, with 9 bases that match TRBD1. The CDR3 spans 15 residues. Germline trimming cut 2 bases from V and 5 bases from J; bases unmatched to any gene: 6. Germline V gene lookup returns CDR1 LGHNA and CDR2 YNFKEQ.

The chain employs TRBV28 and TRBJ1-5; no firm D call. Germline CDR1 and CDR2: MDHEN and SYDVKM. The ends were cut back, 3 bases at V and 1 base at J, with 4 bases in the middle. This CDR3 has 13 amino acids. CDR3 in amino acids: CASSLESNQPQHF. DNA for the CDR3: TGTGCCAGCAGTTTGGAGAGCAATCAGCCCCAGCATTTT.

The chain is built from TRBV4-1 and TRBJ2-1; possible D gene TRBD1, 6 bases. Trimming left V 0 bases short and J 5 bases short, with 17 bases between. There are 17 residues in the CDR3. CDR1 MGHRA and CDR2 YSYEKL come from the germline V gene. DNA for the CDR3: TGCGCCAGCAGCCAAGAATGGCCCGGGACACCGAACAATGAGCAGTTCTTC. It yields the protein CASSQEWPGTPNNEQFF.

This clonotype was recorded once. In nucleotides, the CDR3 is TGCAGTGCGAGTAGGGGTTCGAACACTGAAGCTTTCTTT. Protein sequence: CSASRGSNTEAFF. The V and J genes are TRBV20-1 and TRBJ1-1; perhaps TRBD1 as D (5 bases). The CDR3 loop spans 13 amino acids. V gave up 6 bases and J gave up 1 base, with 12 bases separating them. CDR1 and CDR2 (germline): DFQATT, SNEGSKA (reference sequence).

This sequence joins TRBV28 and TRBJ1-1; D is unresolved. CDR3 length: 14 residues. Trimming pared 1 base from V and 0 bases from J, leaving 6 bases between. Germline-derived CDR1 and CDR2 are MDHEN and SYDVKM. DNA of the CDR3: TGTGCCAGCAGTTTATTTTTGGTGAACACTGAAGCTTTCTTT. Amino acids: CASSLFLVNTEAFF.

This clonotype has just a few counts. The J gene is TRBJ2-5, the V gene TRBV30, with TRBD2 identical over 8 bases. This CDR3 comprises 15 residues. CDR1 and CDR2 (germline): GTSNPN, SVGIG (reference sequence). V trimming: 2 bases; J trimming: 3 bases; junction bases outside the gene matches: 8. The CDR3 loop reads CAWSRLAGKKETQYF. CDR3 nucleotide sequence: TGTGCCTGGAGTCGCCTAGCGGGCAAAAAAGAGACCCAGTACTTC.

As DNA, the CDR3 is TGTGCCAGCAGCGTCAGGGTCGGGACTGAAGCTTTCTTT. The encoded protein is CASSVRVGTEAFF. The V and J genes are TRBV6-4 and TRBJ1-1; D is perhaps TRBD1 (5 bases). Trimming removed 6 bases from V and 5 bases from J, with 13 bases in between. This CDR3 is built from 13 residues. The germline V gene encodes CDR1 MRHNA and CDR2 SNTAGT.

The CDR3 here is CASSENSGGAEETQYF. CDR3 nucleotides: TGTGCCAGCAGCGAGAATAGCGGGGGGGCCGAAGAGACCCAGTACTTC. The chain links TRBV9 to TRBJ2-5; 11 nucleotides agree with TRBD2. J gave up 3 bases and V 3 bases, and 7 bases lay outside the gene matches. The CDR3 contains 16 residues. The germline gives CDR1 SGDLS, CDR2 YYNGEE. Using reference TRBV9 and TRBJ2-5 for the parts outside the CDR3, the full variable domain is DSGVTQTPKHLITATGQRVTLRCSPRSGDLSVYWYQQSLDQGLQFLIQYYNGEERAKGNILERFSAQQFPDLHSELNLSSLELGDSALYFCASSENSGGAEETQYFGPGTRLLVL.

A few counts support this clonotype. This chain links TRBV3-1 with TRBJ2-1, with D unresolved. Trimming took 1 base from V and 5 from J, leaving 3 bases between them. There are 12 residues in the CDR3. Germline CDR1 LGHDT, CDR2 YNNKEL (reference sequence). The CDR3 coding sequence is TGTGCCAGCAGCCAAGTGGACAATGAGCAGTTCTTC. This translates into CASSQVDNEQFF.

The chain joins TRBV5-1 to TRBJ2-2; D is undetermined. In germline, CDR1 is SGHRS, CDR2 YFSETQ. The V gene lost 1 base and the J gene lost 5 bases, with 9 bases spanning the gap. The CDR3 loop spans 14 amino acids. The DNA of the CDR3 is TGCGCCAGCAGCTTGCAGGAAAGTACCGGGGAGCTGTTTTTT. It codes for CASSLQESTGELFF.

The chain has TRBV2 and TRBJ2-5, with TRBD1 as a possible D gene (6 bases). The V end was cut by 5 bases, the J end by 5 bases, with 12 bases between. CDR3 length: 13 amino acids. The V gene's germline CDR1 is SNHLY and CDR2 FYNNEI. The CDR3: CASSLQGWETQYF. The CDR3 DNA reads TGTGCCAGCAGTCTACAGGGTTGGGAGACCCAGTACTTC.

The chain joins TRBV5-1 to TRBJ2-5; D ambiguous. Germline CDR1 reads SGHRS; CDR2 reads YFSETQ. Deletions cut 0 bases from V and 5 bases from J, with 14 bases between. The CDR3 runs 15 residues. The CDR3 DNA follows: TGCGCCAGCAGCTTGGGTGGGATCTTTGAGGAGACCCAGTACTTC. Its protein product is CASSLGGIFEETQYF.

This chain connects TRBV6-5 to TRBJ1-6, with 8 positions matching TRBD1. The junction had 8 bases not matched to a gene; V was cut back by 11 bases and J by 8 bases. CDR1 is MNHEY and CDR2 is SVGAGI in the germline V gene. This CDR3 has 13 residues. In DNA, the CDR3 is TGTGCCGTCCACAGGGGGTACGATTCACCCCTCCACTTT. Encoded protein: CAVHRGYDSPLHF.

This clonotype was picked up a small number of times. The genes are TRBV19 and TRBJ2-3; maybe TRBD2 (6 bases). CDR3 size: 14 residues. The ends were cut back, 4 bases at V and 6 bases at J, with 14 bases in the middle. The germline CDR1 and CDR2 sequences are LNHDA and SQIVND (reference sequence). The CDR3 region has the DNA TGTGCCAGTAGTAGGGGACTCGATCTCGATACGCAGTATTTT. Translation gives CASSRGLDLDTQYF.

CDR3 sequence: CASSLGTRETQYF. The CDR3 coding sequence is TGTGCCAGCAGCTTAGGGACAAGAGAGACCCAGTACTTC. The genes are TRBV5-6 and TRBJ2-5, with TRBD1 as a possible D gene (6 bases). Trimming took 2 bases from V and 4 from J, leaving 9 bases between them. Germline CDR1 is SGHDT and CDR2 is YYEEEE. This CDR3 comprises 13 residues.

This chain links TRBV5-1 with TRBJ1-4; 8 nucleotides agree with TRBD1. Germline V CDR1 and CDR2: SGHRS, YFSETQ. After removal of 4 bases from V and 3 bases from J, the junction contained 8 bases not matched to a gene. The CDR3 is 16 residues long. The CDR3 here is CASSVRPTGANEKLFF. CDR3 bases: TGCGCCAGCAGCGTCAGACCGACAGGGGCTAATGAAAAACTGTTTTTT.

V usage is TRBV12-3 or TRBV12-4 and J usage is TRBJ2-7; D assignment may be TRBD1 or TRBD2 (7 bases each). The V gene lost 8 bases and the J gene lost 1 base, with 21 bases spanning the gap. This CDR3 is built from 16 residues. CDR3 protein: CASAPKGAGASYEQYF. CDR3 coding DNA: TGTGCCAGCGCCCCGAAGGGGGCGGGGGCTTCCTACGAGCAGTACTTC.

The chain employs TRBV6-6 and TRBJ1-4; the match to TRBD1 covers 7 bases. The CDR3 runs 12 residues. V shed 7 bases and J 8 bases; nucleotides not matched to a gene: 4. Per germline, CDR1 MNHNY and CDR2 SVGAGI (reference sequence). The CDR3 DNA reads TGTGCCAGCACCCCGGGACAGGAAAAACTGTTTTTT. It yields the protein CASTPGQEKLFF.